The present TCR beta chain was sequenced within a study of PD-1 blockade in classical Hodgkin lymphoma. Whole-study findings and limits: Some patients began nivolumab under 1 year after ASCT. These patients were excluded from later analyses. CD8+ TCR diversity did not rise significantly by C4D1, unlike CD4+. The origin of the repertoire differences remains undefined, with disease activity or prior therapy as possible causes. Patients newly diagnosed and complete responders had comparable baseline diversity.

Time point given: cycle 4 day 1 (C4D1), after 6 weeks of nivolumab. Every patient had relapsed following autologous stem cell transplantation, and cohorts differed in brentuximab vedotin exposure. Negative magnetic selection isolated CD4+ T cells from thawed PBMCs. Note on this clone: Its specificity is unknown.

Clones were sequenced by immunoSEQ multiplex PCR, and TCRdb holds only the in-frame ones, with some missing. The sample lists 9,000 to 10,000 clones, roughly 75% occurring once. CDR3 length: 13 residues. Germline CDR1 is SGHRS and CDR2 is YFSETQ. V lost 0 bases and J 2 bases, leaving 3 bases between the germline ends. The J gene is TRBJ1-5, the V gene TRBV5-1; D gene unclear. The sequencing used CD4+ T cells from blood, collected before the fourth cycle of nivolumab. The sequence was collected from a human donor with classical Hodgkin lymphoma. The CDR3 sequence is CASSLDGNQPQHF. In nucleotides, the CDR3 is TGCGCCAGCAGCTTGGATGGCAATCAGCCCCAGCATTTT.